The present T cell receptor (beta chain) was sequenced within a study of shared clonotypes between healthy human individuals. Study conclusions and caveats: Some naive CD4 clonotypes, around 4.9%, turned up in common across a handful of donors.

CDR3 length: 15 residues. V lost 7 bases, J lost 8 bases, and 22 bases lay in between. From germline, CDR1 is MNHEY and CDR2 SMNVEV (reference sequence). CD45RO-negative CD8 cells positively selected for CCR7 made up the naive population, which excluded terminally differentiated effector memory CD45RA+ cells. All participating donors were Caucasian adults from Nashville, Tennessee. As for this clone: Its antigen is unknown.

Data came from immunoSEQ multiplex PCR; TCRdb stores just in-frame clones and leaves some out. The sample carries around 2.1 million clones, 85% to 95% recorded once. The V gene is TRBV27, the J gene TRBJ2-3; D is possibly TRBD2 (6 bases). This TCR came from a man between 18 and 29 years old in good health. Some clones in this sample may be carry-over from other donors' samples. Sequences were obtained from naive CD8+ T cells from PBMCs. CDR3 in DNA: TGTGCCAGCACCCAGGAGGGCAGGGTGGATGCTACGCAGTATTTT. It codes for CASTQEGRVDATQYF.